The 5 T cell receptor beta chains given below trace back to one sample, sequenced in a study of Tregs in tolerant kidney transplant recipients. Method: immunoSEQ multiplex PCR; TCRdb's copy keeps in-frame clones and lacks some. Of 46,000 or so clones detected, roughly 89% appear once; the ten largest clones hold less than 0.75%. Input material: Tregs from blood. The receptors were sampled from a human donor in good health.

The chain employs TRBV5-4 and TRBJ1-1; D is unclear. This CDR3 contains 12 residues. In germline, CDR1 is SGHNT, CDR2 YYREEE (reference sequence). V lost 2 bases to trimming and J lost 1 base, with 3 bases between them. The CDR3 DNA is TGTGCCAGCAGCTTCAGGAACACTGAAGCTTTCTTT. Protein product: CASSFRNTEAFF.

The J gene is TRBJ1-5, the V gene TRBV7-2; TRBD1 aligns across 7 bases. Germline V gene lookup returns CDR1 SGHTA and CDR2 FQGNSA. The CDR3 is made up of 13 amino acids. Germline trimming cut 5 bases from V and 4 bases from J; bases unmatched to any gene: 2. CDR3 nucleotide sequence: TGTGCCAGCAGCATACAGGGGAATCAGCCCCAGCATTTT. This gives the protein CASSIQGNQPQHF.

V gene TRBV5-4 combines with J gene TRBJ2-7; D may be TRBD1 (6 bases). The germline V gene encodes CDR1 SGHNT and CDR2 YYREEE (reference sequence). This CDR3 region has 12 residues. V gave up 2 bases and J gave up 5 bases, with 8 bases separating them. The CDR3 loop reads CASSLQGNEQYF. The DNA of the CDR3 is TGTGCCAGCAGCTTACAGGGAAACGAGCAGTACTTC.

V usage is TRBV7-9 and J usage is TRBJ1-1; tentative D call: TRBD1 (6 bases). Trimming took 1 base from V and 0 from J, leaving 12 bases between them. The CDR3 length is 16 residues. CDR1 SEHNR and CDR2 FQNEAQ come from the germline V gene (reference sequence). The CDR3 DNA is TGTGCCAGCAGCTTAGGACAGGCCCGCATGAACACTGAAGCTTTCTTT. Translating it yields CASSLGQARMNTEAFF. The variable domain in full, completed from reference TRBV7-9 and TRBJ1-1, reads DTGVSQNPRHKITKRGQNVTFRCDPISEHNRLYWYRQTLGQGPEFLTYFQNEAQLEKSRLLSDRFSAERPKGSFSTLEIQRTEQGDSAMYLCASSLGQARMNTEAFFGQGTRLTVV.

The rearrangement joins TRBV9 to TRBJ2-2, with D possibly TRBD2 on 5 matching bases. Between the trimmed V and J ends, which lost 5 bases and 1 base, there was a span of 15 bases. The CDR3 spans 16 residues. The germline V gene encodes CDR1 SGDLS and CDR2 YYNGEE. The CDR3 is CASRSGWGLNTGELFF. Here the CDR3 DNA reads TGTGCCAGCAGGAGCGGTTGGGGTTTGAACACCGGGGAGCTGTTTTTT.